This TCR beta chain was sequenced in a study of cytomegalovirus exposure and HLA in healthy donors. The germline CDR1 and CDR2 sequences are SNHLY and FYNNEI. V was clipped by 6 bases and J by 6 bases, with 12 bases between them. The CDR3 covers 13 residues. Details on this clone: What it binds is unknown.

Amplification used 60 Vbeta primers and 13 Jbeta primers. Repertoires were generated with immunoSEQ multiplex PCR, while TCRdb's copy carries only in-frame clones and drops some. The sample lists some 140,000 clones, approximately 75% occurring once. Study-level results: A later analysis showed that HLA-associated TCR beta chains had undergone more clonal expansion than equally common others.

This receptor was taken from a man aged 18 to 29 in good health and CMV-seronegative. The chain is built from TRBV2 and TRBJ1-5; D unresolved. The sample taken for sequencing was PBMCs. The CDR3 coding sequence is TGTGCCAGCAGGGCGGCCTCCGGTCAGCCCCAGCATTTT. Translation: CASRAASGQPQHF.